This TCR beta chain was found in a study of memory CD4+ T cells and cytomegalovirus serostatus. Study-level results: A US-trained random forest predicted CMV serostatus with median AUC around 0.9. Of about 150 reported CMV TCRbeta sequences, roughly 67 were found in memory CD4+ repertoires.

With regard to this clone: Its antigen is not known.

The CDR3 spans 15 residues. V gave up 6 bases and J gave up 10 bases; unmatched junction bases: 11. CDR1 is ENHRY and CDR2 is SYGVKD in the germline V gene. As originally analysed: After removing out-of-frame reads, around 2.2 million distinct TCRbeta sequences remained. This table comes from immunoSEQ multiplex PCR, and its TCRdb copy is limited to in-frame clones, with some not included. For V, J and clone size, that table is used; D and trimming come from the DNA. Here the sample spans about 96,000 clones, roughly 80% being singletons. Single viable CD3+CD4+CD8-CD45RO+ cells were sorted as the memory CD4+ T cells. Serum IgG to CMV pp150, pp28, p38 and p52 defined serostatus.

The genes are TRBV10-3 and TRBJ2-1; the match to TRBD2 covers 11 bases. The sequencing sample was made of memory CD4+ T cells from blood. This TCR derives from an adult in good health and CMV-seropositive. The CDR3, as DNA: TGTGCCATCAGGAGATCCGGGACTAGCGGTGTAGAGCAGTTCTTC. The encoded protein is CAIRRSGTSGVEQFF.